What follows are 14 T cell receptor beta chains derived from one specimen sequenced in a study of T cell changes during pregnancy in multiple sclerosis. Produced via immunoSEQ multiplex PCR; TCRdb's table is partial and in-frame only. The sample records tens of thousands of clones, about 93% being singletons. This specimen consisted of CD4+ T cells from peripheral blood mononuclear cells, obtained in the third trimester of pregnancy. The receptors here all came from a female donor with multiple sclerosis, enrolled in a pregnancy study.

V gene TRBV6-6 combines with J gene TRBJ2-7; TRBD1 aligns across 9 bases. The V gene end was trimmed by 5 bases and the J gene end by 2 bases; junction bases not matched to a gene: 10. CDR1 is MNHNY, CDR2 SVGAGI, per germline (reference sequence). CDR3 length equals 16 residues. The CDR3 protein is CASSPGTGFSPYEQYF. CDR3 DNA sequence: TGTGCCAGCAGTCCCGGGACAGGGTTCTCCCCCTACGAGCAGTACTTC.

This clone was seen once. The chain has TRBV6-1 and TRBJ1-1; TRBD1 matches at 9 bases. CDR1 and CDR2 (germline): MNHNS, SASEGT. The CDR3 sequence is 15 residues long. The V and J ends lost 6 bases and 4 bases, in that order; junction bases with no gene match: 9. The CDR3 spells CASRFGGTGSTEAFF. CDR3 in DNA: TGTGCCAGCAGATTTGGGGGGACAGGGAGCACTGAAGCTTTCTTT.

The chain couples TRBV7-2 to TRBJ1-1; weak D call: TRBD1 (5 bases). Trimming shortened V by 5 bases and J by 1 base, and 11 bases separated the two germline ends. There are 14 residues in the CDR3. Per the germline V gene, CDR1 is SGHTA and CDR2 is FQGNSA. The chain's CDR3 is CASSASQGNTEAFF. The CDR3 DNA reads TGTGCCAGCAGCGCGTCCCAGGGGAACACTGAAGCTTTCTTT. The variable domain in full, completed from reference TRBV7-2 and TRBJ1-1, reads GAGVSQSPSNKVTEKGKDVELRCDPISGHTALYWYRQSLGQGLEFLIYFQGNSAPDKSGLPSDRFSAERTGGSVSTLTIQRTQQEDSAVYLCASSASQGNTEAFFGQGTRLTVV.

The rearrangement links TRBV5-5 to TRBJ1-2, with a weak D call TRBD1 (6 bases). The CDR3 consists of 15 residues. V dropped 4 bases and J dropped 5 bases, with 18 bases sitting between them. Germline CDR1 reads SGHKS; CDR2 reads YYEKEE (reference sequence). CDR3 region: CASSLLDRPVYGYTF. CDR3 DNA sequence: TGTGCCAGCAGCCTTCTGGACAGACCGGTTTATGGCTACACCTTC.

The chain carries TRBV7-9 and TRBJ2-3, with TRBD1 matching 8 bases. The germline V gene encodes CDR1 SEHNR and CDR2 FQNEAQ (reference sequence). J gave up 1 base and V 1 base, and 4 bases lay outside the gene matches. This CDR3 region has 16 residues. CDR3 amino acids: CASSLVSGGGTDTQYF. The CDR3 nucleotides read TGTGCCAGCAGCTTAGTGTCAGGGGGCGGCACAGATACGCAGTATTTT.

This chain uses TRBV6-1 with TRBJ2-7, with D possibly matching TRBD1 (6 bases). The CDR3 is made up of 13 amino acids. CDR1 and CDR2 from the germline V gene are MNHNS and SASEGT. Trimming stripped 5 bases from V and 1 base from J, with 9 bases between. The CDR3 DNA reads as TGTGCCAGCAGTCTTCAGGGGTCCTACGAGCAGTACTTC. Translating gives CASSLQGSYEQYF.

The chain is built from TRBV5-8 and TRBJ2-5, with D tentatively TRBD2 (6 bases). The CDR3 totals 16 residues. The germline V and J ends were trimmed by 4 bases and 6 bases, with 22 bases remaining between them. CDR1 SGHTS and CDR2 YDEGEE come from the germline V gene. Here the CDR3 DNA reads TGTGCCAGCAGCCCCCGGGACTTTCCCCTGGCCAAGACCCAGTACTTC. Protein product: CASSPRDFPLAKTQYF.

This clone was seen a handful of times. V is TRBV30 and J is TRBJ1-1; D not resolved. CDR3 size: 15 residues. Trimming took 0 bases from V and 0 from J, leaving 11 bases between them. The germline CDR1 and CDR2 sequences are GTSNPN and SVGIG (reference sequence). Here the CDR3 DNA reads TGTGCCTGGAGTGTACCTGGCCCCATGAACACTGAAGCTTTCTTT. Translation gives CAWSVPGPMNTEAFF.

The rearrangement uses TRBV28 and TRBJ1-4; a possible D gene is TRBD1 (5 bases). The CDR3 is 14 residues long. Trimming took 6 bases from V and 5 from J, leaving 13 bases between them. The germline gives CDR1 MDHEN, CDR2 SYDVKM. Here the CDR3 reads CASSQVGGNEKLFF. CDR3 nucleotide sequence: TGTGCCAGCAGCCAAGTGGGGGGAAATGAAAAACTGTTTTTT. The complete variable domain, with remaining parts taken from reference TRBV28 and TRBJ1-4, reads DVKVTQSSRYLVKRTGEKVFLECVQDMDHENMFWYRQDPGLGLRLIYFSYDVKMKEKGDIPEGYSVSREKKERFSLILESASTNQTSMYLCASSQVGGNEKLFFGSGTQLSVL.

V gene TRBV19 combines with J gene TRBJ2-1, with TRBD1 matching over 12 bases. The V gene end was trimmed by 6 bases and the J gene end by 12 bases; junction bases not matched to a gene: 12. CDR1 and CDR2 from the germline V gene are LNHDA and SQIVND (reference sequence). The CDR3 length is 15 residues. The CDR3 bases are TGTGCCAGTAGCTCCGGGACAGGGGGCCGGGTTGGGCAGTTCTTC. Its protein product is CASSSGTGGRVGQFF.

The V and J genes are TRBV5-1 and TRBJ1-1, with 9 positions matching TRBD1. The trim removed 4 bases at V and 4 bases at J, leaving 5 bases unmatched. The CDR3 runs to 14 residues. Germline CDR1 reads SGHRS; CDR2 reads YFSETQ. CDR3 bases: TGCGCCAGCAGCCGATCGGGACAGGGCACTGAAGCTTTCTTT. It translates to CASSRSGQGTEAFF.

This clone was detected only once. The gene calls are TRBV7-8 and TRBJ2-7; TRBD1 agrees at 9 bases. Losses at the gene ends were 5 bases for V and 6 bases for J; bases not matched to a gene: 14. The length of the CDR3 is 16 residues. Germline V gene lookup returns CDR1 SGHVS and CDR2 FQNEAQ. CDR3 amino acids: CASSAIGTGLGSEQYF. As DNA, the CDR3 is TGTGCCAGCAGCGCTATAGGGACAGGGCTCGGGTCCGAGCAGTACTTC. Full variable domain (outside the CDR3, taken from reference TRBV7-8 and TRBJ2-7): GAGVSQSPRYKVAKRGQDVALRCDPISGHVSLFWYQQALGQGPEFLTYFQNEAQLDKSGLPSDRFFAERPEGSVSTLKIQRTQQEDSAVYLCASSAIGTGLGSEQYFGPGTRLTVT.

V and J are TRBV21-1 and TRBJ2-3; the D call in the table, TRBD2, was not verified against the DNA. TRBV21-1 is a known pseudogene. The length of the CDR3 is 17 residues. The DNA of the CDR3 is TGTGCCAGCAGCAACGATTTAAGCGGGATAAGGGAAGATACGCAGTATTTT. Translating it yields CASSNDLSGIREDTQYF.

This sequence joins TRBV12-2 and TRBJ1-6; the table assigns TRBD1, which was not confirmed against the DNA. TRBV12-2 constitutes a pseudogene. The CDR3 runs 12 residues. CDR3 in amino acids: CASRLWTGPLHF. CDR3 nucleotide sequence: TGTGCAAGTCGCTTATGGACAGGACCCCTCCACTTT.